The clone carrying this TCR beta chain occurred a few times. Its target is unknown. The data were obtained in a study of vaccination effects on CD4 cells after COVID-19. Study-wide background: Sample provision by two convalescent patients occurred 16 days and one week before vaccination. Study outcomes and limitations: Mainly new vaccine-induced clones made up the post-vaccine spike-reactive clones in convalescents. Recruitment yielded few convalescent patients, and the study had no early post-infection timepoints. Both infection-induced and vaccine-induced clones contracted markedly at late post-vaccination timepoints.

Generated by immunoSEQ multiplex PCR, the TCRdb table keeps only in-frame clones and is missing some. The sample consists of around 28,000 clones, 65% to 85% of them appearing once. The ViraFEST assay expanded antigen-specific CD4+ T cells with viral peptide pools before sequencing. Following a roughly ten-day culture, CD4+ T cells were purified. By PCR, the person was confirmed to have had SARS-CoV-2 infection between March and December 2020. CDR3 size: 15 residues. The V gene lost 2 bases and the J gene lost 2 bases, with 12 bases spanning the gap. Germline V gives CDR1 SGHDT, CDR2 YYEEEE. The gene calls are TRBV5-6 and TRBJ2-3; possible D gene TRBD2, 5 bases. The sample in question was CD4+ T cells from PBMCs cultured with HCoV-NL63 spike peptides, obtained before COVID-19 vaccination. The sequence came from a human donor who had a prior SARS-CoV-2 infection. CDR3 residues: CASSFGAAVTDTQYF. CDR3 nucleotide sequence: TGTGCCAGCAGCTTCGGAGCGGCGGTCACAGATACGCAGTATTTT.